This T cell receptor beta chain originates from a study of CD8 T cells in Susac syndrome. Random hexamers were used to reverse transcribe roughly 0.45 to 1 ug of RNA. TCRdb independently ran MiXCR on the immunoSEQ multiplex PCR reads; one entry per CDR3 protein. The sample has 300,000 to 350,000 distinct CDR3 sequences, 92% seen once. The length of the CDR3 is 17 residues. Germline loops: CDR1 KGHSH, CDR2 LQKENI. With V trimmed by 2 bases and J by 5 bases, 15 bases remained unmatched. The sequencing input was CD4+ T cells from PBMCs. J is TRBJ2-7 and V is TRBV18; TRBD2 matches at 7 bases. The receptor comes from a human donor with multiple sclerosis. This CDR3 is CASSPSAGYSRSNEQYF. The CDR3 coding sequence is TGTGCCAGCTCACCATCAGCGGGGTACAGTCGAAGCAACGAGCAGTACTTC.